This T cell receptor beta chain stems from a study of cytomegalovirus exposure and HLA in healthy donors (TCRdb year 2017). General notes on the study: According to an earlier analysis of 587 of the donors, about 180 million T cells yielded over 100 million unique TCR beta sequences and about 300 Gb of sequence data. Typing coverage varied by locus: about 620-640 donors for A, B, C, DRB1 and DQB1; more than 500 for DQA1; more than 600 for DPA1; roughly 470 for DPB1. A separate validation cohort of 100 to 150 different subjects was used in addition to the approximately 700-subject first cohort. All discovery cohort repertoires had been generated on a single sequencing platform. Of the roughly 400 genotyped donors, approximately 80% fell in the genetic ancestry cluster associated with self-reported Caucasian donors. Donor age, sex, ethnicity and CMV serostatus were compiled alongside the repertoire data. The study profiled the T cell repertoires of 666 subjects by immunosequencing and related them to cytomegalovirus serostatus. Five DR-DQ haplotypes were handled as single units for association and clustering because linkage in the cohort was strong. Among some 400 genotyped donors of the cohort, an average of roughly 240,000 unique TCR beta nucleotide sequences were sequenced per donor, roughly 18% of them non-productive. A later analysis re-analyzed previously published TCR beta repertoires from hundreds of donors and added high-resolution HLA genotyping to study TCR occurrence patterns. An earlier analysis of 587 of the donors used high-throughput TCR beta sequencing to judge whether each TCR beta V gene segment behaved as functional or pseudogenic. An early release that covered fewer than 800 HLA-typed donors contained approximately 300 gigabases of sequencing data and tens of millions of unique TCR sequences. The later analysis used no new phenotypic data to find candidate immune exposures, relying instead on TCR beta sequences and their occurrence across donors. To predict cytomegalovirus infection status, the study brought together high-throughput TCR immunosequencing, statistical association of individual TCRs with disease status, and machine learning. The study aimed to test whether signatures of past pathogen exposure could be identified by cataloging public T cell receptors. In a later genetic analysis, genome-wide SNP genotypes for about 55% of the roughly 700 donors were used, and that subset was treated as a discovery cohort. Class I and class II HLA loci were covered by the typing at four-digit resolution.

General conclusions and limits of the study: The classifier was reported to diagnose cytomegalovirus status with high specificity and sensitivity in both the original and validation cohorts. Presence/absence analyses assumed roughly uniform sequencing depth across donors, an assumption that may not hold. Correlated functional status among segregating V segments might be attributable to linkage disequilibrium, but an unknown experimental factor could not be ruled out. According to the authors, the approach could potentially be generalized to other disease states and immunological phenotypes. In an earlier analysis of 587 of the donors, most TCR beta V segments appeared in productive rearrangements about 87% or about 30% of the time, broadly matching IMGT annotations. In vitro tests confirmed that a few of the cytomegalovirus-associated TCR beta chains recognize cytomegalovirus antigens. A later analysis found that most CMV-associated TCR beta chains appeared HLA-restricted, with HLA associations seemingly driven largely by CMV exposure. Some IMGT-functional V segments, including TRBV6-2 and TRBV6-3, could not be told apart with the 87-base-pair reads, so those segments were excluded. For the cohort, immune exposure information was limited to CMV serostatus. In a later genetic analysis, a missense DCLRE1C variant was associated with V-gene and J-gene trimming of TCR beta chains, and the association was replicated in an independent cohort. About 17 rarely observed V segments, including chromosome 9 orphons, were excluded from the earlier analysis of approximately 500 of the donors because counts were too low. The study listed 164 TCR beta chains as associated with cytomegalovirus. In a later analysis, several top co-occurrence clusters were reported to appear linked to parvovirus B19, influenza, CMV and Epstein-Barr virus. A later analysis found that TCR association rates varied across HLA loci, with DRB1 alleles showing the most associated TCRs and HLA-C alleles the fewest. In a later analysis, HLA-associated TCR beta chains showed more clonal expansion and lower generation probabilities than non-associated chains that were equally common. While some public TCRs were present in many individuals, most TCR sequences turned up only very rarely across donors. Because HLA typing was missing for some donors at each locus, association tests included only the typed subset. The cohort was sequenced for TCR beta chains only, and without alpha or paired-chain data the features that could be detected were limited. A further reported finding was that TCR beta sequences accurately predicted the HLA-A and HLA-B alleles for most subjects in the first cohort. At a false discovery rate of 0.05, a later analysis linked around 17,000 TCR beta sequences to specific HLA alleles. The sequencing pipeline was judged likely to have produced a cluster of highly shared sequence variants as a technical artifact. Compared with the approximately 600-donor mean, donors in an Asian-associated ancestry cluster had fewer N-insertions in productive TCRs, according to a later genetic analysis. Assigning TCR associations to individual alleles was difficult when HLA alleles, especially DR and DQ, strongly co-occurred.

Libraries were prepared through the immunoSEQ multiplex PCR assay. For the multiplex PCR, a mixture combining 60 forward primers for TCR Vbeta segments and 13 reverse primers for TCR Jbeta segments was used. A multiplex PCR assay on genomic DNA amplified the CDR3 region of rearranged TCR beta genes. Amplified TCR beta libraries were sequenced as 87-base-pair reads on the Illumina HiSeq System. The paper's processing steps were these. A later analysis tallied 75 million to 95 million unique TCR beta chains across the 666 repertoires, and roughly 11 million of those chains were shared by two or more donors. Raw reads were error-corrected and collapsed into unique sequences with a nearest-neighbor algorithm that merged closely related sequences to remove PCR and sequencing errors. V, D and J gene segments were assigned by aligning CDR3 sequences to IMGT reference sequences. For a sequence to be retained, a match of at least six nucleotides to both a V gene segment and a J gene segment was required. A rearrangement was called productive if the CDR3 had no stop codons and remained in frame with V and J, and every other rearrangement was called non-productive. CDR3 was defined by IMGT convention, running from the second conserved V-encoded cysteine to the conserved J-encoded phenylalanine. Sequences without an unambiguous match to a single V gene segment were excluded from the earlier analysis of a few hundred of the donors. An earlier analysis of fewer than 750 of the donors called V segments functional above 56.7% productive rearrangements and segregating when the between-donor standard deviation exceeded 5%. A statistical classification framework was developed to diagnose cytomegalovirus status using the catalog of TCR beta chain sequences. In a later analysis, V and J genes were assigned by comparing TCR nucleotide sequences against IMGT/GENE-DB human TR gene sequences. A later analysis assigned CDR3 sequences and most-parsimonious VDJ recombination scenarios with the TCRdist pipeline. In a later analysis, each TCR beta chain was defined by its CDR3 amino acid sequence together with its V-gene family, and reads lacking a unique V-gene family were excluded. As a way to deal with suspected cross-contamination and a sequencing artifact, a later analysis dropped 450 to 600 nucleotide sequences that were highly shared and had low generation probability. A later analysis calculated a clonal expansion index for each public chain from normalized within-repertoire ranks of inferred template counts. Generation probabilities in a later analysis came from a VDJ recombination model fitted to out-of-frame rearrangements, and those results were checked against IGoR. In a later analysis, TCR-TCR, TCR-HLA and TCR-CMV co-occurrence was scored with hypergeometric tests, and a repertoire-size bias correction was applied to TCR pairs. A later analysis estimated false discovery rates by permuting HLA or CMV assignments 20 times. A later analysis grouped co-occurring TCRs with DBSCAN, adding TCRdist sequence similarity when clustering within HLA-allele-positive subsets. For co-occurrence clustering, repertoires with fewer than 30,000 or more than 120,000 public chains were excluded, along with five or six repertoires with anomalous nucleotide sharing. Imported from immuneACCESS, the table was reduced by TCRdb to in-frame sequences with V and J called. These copies leave out some clones; in studies compared against another copy, an unresolved V gene accounts for under half, and the cause of the remainder is not known. V and J calls and clone size come straight from that table; D and trimming were deduced from the DNA. The table held for this sample gives about 160,000 clones. Over 1% of the sample is taken by the ten largest.

The cohort comprised some 700 healthy bone marrow donors. At the time of sampling, every cohort member was nominally healthy, though immune exposures that went unrecorded were likely present. The donor tested CMV seronegative and was one of the 352 seronegative cohort members. Each donor provided a peripheral blood sample, and peripheral blood mononuclear cells were used for TCR beta sequencing. The Qiagen DNeasy Blood Extraction Kit was used to extract genomic DNA from the blood cell samples. The CDR3 spans 16 residues, from the cysteine through the phenylalanine. Only the CDR3 part of the read is kept: 48 bases, read in frame from the first base. CDR1 and CDR2, per the germline V gene, are ENHRY and SYGVKD. Compared with germline, V lacks 10 bases and J lacks 6 bases; bases without a gene match: 14. With respect to this clone: No antigen is known for it.

Sequencing was performed on PBMCs. The chain is made from TRBV10-3 and TRBJ2-2; TRBD2 aligns with 10 central bases. The receptor's source is a woman aged 55 to 70 in good health and CMV-seronegative. The bases are TGTGCCACCTCGGCCCCAAGCGGGGGGGCAGCCGGGGAGCTGTTTTTT. This encodes CATSAPSGGAAGELFF.